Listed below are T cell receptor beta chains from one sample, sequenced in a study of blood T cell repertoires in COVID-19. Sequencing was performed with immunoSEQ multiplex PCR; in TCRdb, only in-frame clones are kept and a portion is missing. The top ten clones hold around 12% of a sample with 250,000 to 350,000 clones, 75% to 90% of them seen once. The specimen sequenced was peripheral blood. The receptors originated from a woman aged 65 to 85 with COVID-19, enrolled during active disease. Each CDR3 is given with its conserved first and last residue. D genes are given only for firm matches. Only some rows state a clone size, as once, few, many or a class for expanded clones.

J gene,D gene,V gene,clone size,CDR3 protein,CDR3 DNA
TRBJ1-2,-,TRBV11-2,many,CASSLQNPYGYTF,TGTGCCAGCAGCTTGCAGAATCCCTATGGCTACACCTTC
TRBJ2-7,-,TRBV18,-,CASSSLGAGAIYEQYF,TGTGCCAGCTCATCCTTAGGTGCGGGGGCCATCTACGAGCAGTACTTC
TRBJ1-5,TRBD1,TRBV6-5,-,CASRRTGENQPQHF,TGTGCCAGCAGAAGGACAGGTGAAAATCAGCCCCAGCATTTT
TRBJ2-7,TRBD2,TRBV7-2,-,CASSRSGGAVGQYF,TGTGCCAGCAGTCGTAGCGGGGGGGCCGTCGGTCAGTACTTC
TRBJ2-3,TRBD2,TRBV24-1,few,CATSDLGLAGRHTQYF,TGTGCCACCAGTGACTTGGGACTAGCGGGGCGGCATACGCAGTATTTT
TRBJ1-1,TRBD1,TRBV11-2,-,CASSLGPGGADTEAFF,TGTGCCAGCAGCTTAGGTCCAGGGGGCGCCGACACTGAAGCTTTCTTT
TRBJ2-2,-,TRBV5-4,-,CASSTVGAGELFF,TGTGCCAGCAGCACCGTCGGTGCCGGGGAGCTGTTTTTT
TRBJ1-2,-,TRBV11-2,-,CASSAGQIYGYTF,TGTGCCAGCAGCGCCGGACAGATCTATGGCTACACCTTC
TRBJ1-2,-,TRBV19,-,CASSEINSYGYTF,TGTGCCAGTAGCGAGATAAATAGCTATGGCTACACCTTC
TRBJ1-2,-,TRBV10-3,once,CAIPEGAKRGYTF,TGTGCCATCCCTGAGGGAGCAAAACGGGGCTACACCTTC
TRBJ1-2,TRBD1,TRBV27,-,CASTRTGGIYGYTF,TGTGCCAGCACCCGGACAGGGGGTATTTATGGCTACACCTTC
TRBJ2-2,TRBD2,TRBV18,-,CASSYPAGEPNTGELFF,TGTGCCAGCTCATATCCAGCGGGAGAACCGAACACCGGGGAGCTGTTTTTT
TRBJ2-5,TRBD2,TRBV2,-,CASSLFGSSGGAGETQYF,TGTGCCAGCAGTCTCTTCGGGTCTAGCGGGGGGGCAGGCGAGACCCAGTACTTC
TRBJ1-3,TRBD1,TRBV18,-,CASSPRGGQDYSGNTIYF,TGTGCCAGCTCACCACGGGGGGGACAGGATTACTCTGGAAACACCATATATTTT
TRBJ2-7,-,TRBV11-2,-,CASSLDHGYREQYF,TGTGCCAGCAGCTTAGATCACGGGTATCGCGAGCAGTACTTC
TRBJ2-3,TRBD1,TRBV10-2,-,CASRSRDRGDTQYF,TGCGCCAGCAGGTCCCGGGACAGGGGCGATACGCAGTATTTT
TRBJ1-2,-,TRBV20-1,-,CSANYRDGYTF,TGCAGTGCTAACTACAGGGATGGCTACACCTTC
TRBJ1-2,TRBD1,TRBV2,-,CASSEQGANYGYTF,TGTGCCAGCAGTGAACAGGGGGCTAACTATGGCTACACCTTC
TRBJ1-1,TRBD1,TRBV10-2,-,CASSEPGQGSNTEAFF,TGCGCCAGCAGCGAACCGGGACAGGGATCTAACACTGAAGCTTTCTTT
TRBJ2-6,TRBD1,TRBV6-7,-,CASSYPGTGGYSGANVLTF,TGTGCCAGCAGTTACCCAGGGACAGGGGGATATTCTGGGGCCAACGTCCTGACTTTC
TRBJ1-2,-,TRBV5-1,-,CASSLGGSPYGYTF,TGCGCCAGCAGCTTGGGAGGGAGCCCCTATGGCTACACCTTC
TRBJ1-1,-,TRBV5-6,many,CASSTISTDMNTEAFF,TGTGCCAGCAGCACAATCTCGACAGACATGAACACTGAAGCTTTCTTT
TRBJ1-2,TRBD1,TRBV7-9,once,CASSPAGGRNGQGAYGYTF,TGTGCCAGCAGTCCCGCAGGGGGGCGAAATGGCCAGGGGGCTTATGGCTACACCTTC
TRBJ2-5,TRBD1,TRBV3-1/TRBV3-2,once,CASSYGQGPQETQYF,TGTGCCAGCAGCTACGGACAGGGACCTCAAGAGACCCAGTACTTC
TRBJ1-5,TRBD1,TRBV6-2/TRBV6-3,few,CASSYSTGVNQPQHF,TGTGCCAGCAGTTACTCAACAGGGGTGAATCAGCCCCAGCATTTT
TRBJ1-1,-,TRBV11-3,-,CASSAEQGLPTEAFF,TGTGCCAGCAGCGCCGAACAGGGCTTGCCAACTGAAGCTTTCTTT
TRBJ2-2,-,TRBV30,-,CAWMGKRTPGELFF,TGTGCCTGGATGGGCAAGCGGACCCCAGGGGAGCTGTTTTTT
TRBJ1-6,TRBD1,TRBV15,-,CATSREDRVSPLHF,TGTGCCACCAGCAGGGAGGACAGGGTGTCACCCCTCCACTTT
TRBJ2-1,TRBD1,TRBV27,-,CASRTLDRVTYNEQFF,TGTGCCAGCAGAACTCTGGACAGGGTAACCTACAATGAGCAGTTCTTC
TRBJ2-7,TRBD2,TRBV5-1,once,CASSLAASGAGEQYF,TGCGCCAGCAGCTTGGCGGCTAGCGGGGCGGGAGAGCAGTACTTC
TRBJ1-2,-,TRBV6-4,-,CASSPGEGFNYGYTF,TGTGCCAGCAGCCCAGGGGAGGGCTTTAACTATGGCTACACCTTC
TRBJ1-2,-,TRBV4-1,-,CASSPIQGRSNYGYTF,TGCGCCAGCAGCCCCATCCAGGGCCGATCTAACTATGGCTACACCTTC
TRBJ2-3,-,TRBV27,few,CASSLQGISTDTQYF,TGTGCCAGCAGTTTACAGGGGATAAGCACAGATACGCAGTATTTT
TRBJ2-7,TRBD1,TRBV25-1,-,CASGKGQGVYEQYF,TGTGCCAGCGGAAAGGGACAGGGGGTATACGAGCAGTACTTC
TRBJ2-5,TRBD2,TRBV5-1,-,CASLAGGLQETQYF,TGCGCCAGCTTAGCGGGGGGGCTCCAAGAGACCCAGTACTTC
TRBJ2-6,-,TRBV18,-,CASSPSQVSGANVLTF,TGTGCCAGCTCACCGAGTCAGGTTTCTGGGGCCAACGTCCTGACTTTC
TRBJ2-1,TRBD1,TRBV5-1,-,CASSAGTGGLGEQFF,TGCGCCAGCAGCGCCGGGACAGGGGGCCTAGGTGAGCAGTTCTTC
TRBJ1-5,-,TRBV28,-,CASSKSGTSNQPQHF,TGTGCCAGCAGTAAATCCGGGACAAGCAATCAGCCCCAGCATTTT
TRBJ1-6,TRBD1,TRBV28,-,CASSLLVRGSPLHF,TGTGCCAGCAGTTTATTGGTCAGGGGGTCACCCCTCCACTTT
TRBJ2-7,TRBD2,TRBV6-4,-,CASSDVAGGREQYF,TGTGCCAGCAGTGACGTGGCGGGGGGTCGCGAGCAGTACTTC
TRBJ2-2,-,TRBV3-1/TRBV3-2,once,CASSQGEIAWNTGELFF,TGTGCCAGCAGCCAAGGGGAGATAGCGTGGAACACCGGGGAGCTGTTTTTT
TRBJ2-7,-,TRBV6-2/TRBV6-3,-,CASSYYSGYEQYF,TGTGCCAGCAGTTACTACTCCGGCTACGAGCAGTACTTC
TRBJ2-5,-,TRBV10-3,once,CAISTDSTQETQYF,TGTGCCATCAGTACCGACAGTACCCAAGAGACCCAGTACTTC
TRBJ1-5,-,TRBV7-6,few,CASSPGFLNQPQHF,TGTGCCAGCTCACCAGGGTTTTTAAATCAGCCCCAGCATTTT
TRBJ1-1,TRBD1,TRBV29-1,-,CSVGGDRLTFF,TGCAGCGTTGGGGGGGACAGGCTAACTTTCTTT
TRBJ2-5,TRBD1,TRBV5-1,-,CASSTGTGGKRTQYF,TGCGCCAGCAGCACGGGGACAGGGGGCAAGAGGACCCAGTACTTC
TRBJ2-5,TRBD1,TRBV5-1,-,CASSLMGQGREETQYF,TGCGCCAGCAGCTTGATGGGACAGGGTAGGGAGGAGACCCAGTACTTC
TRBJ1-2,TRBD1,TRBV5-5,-,CASSRRGQENYGYTF,TGTGCCAGCAGTCGTCGCGGACAGGAGAACTATGGCTACACCTTC
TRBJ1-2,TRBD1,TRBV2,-,CASSGTGSAYGYTF,TGTGCCAGCAGTGGGACAGGGAGCGCCTATGGCTACACCTTC
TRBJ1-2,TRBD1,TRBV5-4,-,CASSLRDRGGYGYTF,TGTGCCAGCAGCTTGAGGGACAGGGGTGGCTATGGCTACACCTTC
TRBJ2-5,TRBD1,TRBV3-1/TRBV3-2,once,CASSQAGTGGAETQYF,TGTGCCAGCAGCCAAGCCGGGACAGGGGGCGCGGAGACCCAGTACTTC
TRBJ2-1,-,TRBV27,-,CASSLAGTRVYNEQFF,TGTGCCAGCAGTTTAGCCGGGACTCGGGTCTACAATGAGCAGTTCTTC
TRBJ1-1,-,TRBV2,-,CASLRDNGDTEAFF,TGTGCCAGCCTTCGGGACAATGGGGACACTGAAGCTTTCTTT
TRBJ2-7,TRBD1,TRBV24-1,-,CATSEGGQYEQYF,TGTGCCACCAGTGAAGGGGGACAGTACGAGCAGTACTTC
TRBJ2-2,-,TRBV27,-,CASSLDWRRLNTGELFF,TGTGCCAGCAGTTTAGACTGGCGGCGATTGAACACCGGGGAGCTGTTTTTT